This TCR beta chain appears in the sequencing data of a study of cytomegalovirus exposure and HLA in healthy donors. Background on the study: A preliminary data release comprised 80 million to 95 million unique TCRs obtained from HLA-typed donors.

Study-level findings and limits: Later, an analysis showed that TCR beta chains associated with HLA were more clonally expanded than others that were equally common. Later genetic work tied a missense DCLRE1C variant to beta-chain V and J trimming.

A note on this clone: The antigen remains unidentified.

The PCR contained 60 Vbeta and 13 Jbeta primers. Sequenced by immunoSEQ multiplex PCR; TCRdb stores in-frame clones only, minus some. This table holds some 150,000 clones, around 65% found once. This TCR was recovered from a woman aged 25 to 39 in good health and CMV-seropositive. Input material: PBMCs.

The CDR3 coding sequence is TGTGCCAGCAGCTTACCAGTACAGCTACCCACAGATACGCAGTATTTT. Translating it yields CASSLPVQLPTDTQYF. The V call is TRBV7-8, the J call TRBJ2-3; D uncertain. Germline CDR1 SGHVS, CDR2 FQNEAQ. The V end was cut by 2 bases, the J end by 2 bases, with 14 bases between. This CDR3 region has 16 residues.